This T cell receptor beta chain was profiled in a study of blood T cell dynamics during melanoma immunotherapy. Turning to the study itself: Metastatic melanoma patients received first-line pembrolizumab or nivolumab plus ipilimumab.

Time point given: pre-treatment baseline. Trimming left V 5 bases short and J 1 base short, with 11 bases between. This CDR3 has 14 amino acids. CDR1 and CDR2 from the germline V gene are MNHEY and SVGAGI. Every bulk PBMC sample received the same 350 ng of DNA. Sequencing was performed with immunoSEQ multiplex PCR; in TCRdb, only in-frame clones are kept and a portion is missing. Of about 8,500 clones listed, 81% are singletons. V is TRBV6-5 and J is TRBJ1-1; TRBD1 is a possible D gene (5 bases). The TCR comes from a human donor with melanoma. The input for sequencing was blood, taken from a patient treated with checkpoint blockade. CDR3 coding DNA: TGTGCCAGCAGTAAGACAGAGAAGAACACTGAAGCTTTCTTT. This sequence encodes CASSKTEKNTEAFF.